This TCR beta chain appears in the sequencing data of a study of T cell responses to AZD1222 COVID-19 vaccine. Sequencing used immunoSEQ multiplex PCR; TCRdb keeps in-frame clones, though not all of them. The sample comprises some 150,000 clones, roughly 94% of which are singletons, and roughly 1.2% rests with the top ten. This receptor was taken from an adult in good health. Sequenced here: peripheral blood, sampled on day 0 of AZD1222 vaccination.

The CDR3, as DNA: TGTGCCAGCAGCCAAGTGGCCAGGGAGAACACTGAAGCTTTCTTT. This sequence encodes CASSQVARENTEAFF. J is TRBJ1-1 and V is TRBV3-1 (or the pseudogene TRBV3-2), with a tentative D call TRBD1 (5 bases). The germline CDR1 and CDR2 sequences are LGHDT and YNNKEL (reference sequence). V gave up 1 base and J gave up 1 base, with 10 bases separating them. This CDR3 region has 15 residues.